This is a list of T cell receptor beta chains from one sample in a study of CD8 T cells in ankylosing spondylitis. TCRdb recomputed calls from the 5' RACE reads with MiXCR, one row per CDR3 protein. The sample holds roughly 200,000 distinct CDR3 sequences, roughly 24% seen once. Material for sequencing was blood, either unsorted or a sorted T cell fraction (not recorded which). The receptors were gathered from a male donor with ankylosing spondylitis or in good health (not recorded which). The CDR3 runs from the conserved cysteine through the conserved F or W. D genes are given only for firm matches. Part of the rows lack a size; the others show once, few, many or a class for expanded clones.

>NA|TRBV11-2|TRBJ2-7|NA
CASSLDARYEQYF
TGTGCCAGCAGCTTAGATGCGAGGTACGAGCAGTACTTC
>TRBD1|TRBV18|TRBJ1-4|many
CASSPGQSNEKLFF
TGTGCCAGCTCACCGGGACAGTCTAATGAAAAACTGTTTTTT
>TRBD1|TRBV20-1|TRBJ1-6|many
CSARPPGTGVDSPLHF
TGCAGTGCTAGACCCCCCGGGACAGGGGTCGATTCACCCCTCCACTTT
>NA|TRBV5-6|TRBJ2-1|many
CASSFATENYNEQFF
TGTGCCAGCAGCTTTGCTACAGAGAATTACAATGAGCAGTTCTTC
>TRBD2|TRBV7-8|TRBJ2-7|NA
CASSPTHGTSGREQYF
TGTGCCAGCAGCCCTACTCACGGGACTAGCGGGAGAGAGCAGTACTTC
>TRBD2|TRBV20-1|TRBJ2-7|few
CSAIKGLAGVYEQYF
TGCAGTGCGATCAAGGGACTAGCGGGAGTCTACGAGCAGTACTTC
>NA|TRBV28|TRBJ2-5|many
CASSLRGLGQETQYF
TGTGCCAGCAGTTTACGAGGACTTGGGCAAGAGACCCAGTACTTC
>TRBD2|TRBV27|TRBJ2-3|many
CASSLGGKRTDTQYF
TGTGCCAGCAGTTTGGGAGGGAAAAGGACAGATACGCAGTATTTT
>NA|TRBV20-1|TRBJ1-5|many
CSARDEGGSNQPQHF
TGCAGTGCTAGAGATGAGGGAGGAAGCAATCAGCCCCAGCATTTT
>TRBD1|TRBV12-3/TRBV12-4|TRBJ2-7|many
CASSRQGSEQYF
TGTGCCAGCAGTCGACAGGGGTCCGAGCAGTACTTC
>NA|TRBV6-2/TRBV6-3|TRBJ2-7|many
CASSYPAVHTYEQYF
TGTGCCAGCAGTTACCCAGCGGTTCACACCTACGAGCAGTACTTC
>NA|TRBV20-1|TRBJ2-5|NA
CSARVRGSETQYF
TGCAGTGCTAGAGTAAGGGGTTCAGAGACCCAGTACTTC
>NA|TRBV6-4|TRBJ2-2|NA
CASSEDTGELVF
TGTGCCAGCAGTGAGGACACCGGGGAGCTGGTTTTT
>TRBD1|TRBV12-3/TRBV12-4|TRBJ2-2|NA
CASSRDRPNTGELFF
TGTGCCAGCAGCCGGGACAGACCGAACACCGGGGAGCTGTTTTTT
>NA|TRBV6-1|TRBJ1-1|many
CASGEQGHEGAFF
TGTGCCAGCGGAGAACAGGGCCATGAAGGAGCTTTCTTT
>NA|TRBV29-1|TRBJ2-1|few
CSVRPSSYNEQFF
TGCAGCGTTCGGCCGAGCTCCTACAATGAGCAGTTCTTC
>NA|TRBV7-2|TRBJ2-7|NA
CASITPRGFLSYEQYF
TGTGCCAGCATCACCCCTAGGGGATTCCTCTCCTACGAGCAGTACTTC
>NA|TRBV15|TRBJ2-1|NA
CATSVTRGGGEQFF
TGTGCCACCAGTGTGACTAGAGGAGGAGGGGAGCAGTTCTTC
>NA|TRBV20-1|TRBJ1-4|NA
CSARRNEKLFF
TGCAGTGCTAGAAGGAATGAAAAACTGTTTTTT
>NA|TRBV5-1|TRBJ1-4|NA
CASSPGTEKLFF
TGCGCCAGCAGCCCAGGGACTGAAAAACTGTTTTTT
>TRBD1|TRBV6-4|TRBJ1-2|many
CASSDRTGFGYTF
TGTGCCAGCAGTGACCGGACAGGCTTCGGCTACACCTTC
>NA|TRBV15|TRBJ2-2|many
CATSTGGGLANTGELFF
TGTGCCACCAGCACAGGGGGGGGTCTGGCGAACACCGGGGAGCTGTTTTTT
>NA|TRBV10-3|TRBJ1-5|many
CAISEGRDQPQHF
TGTGCCATCAGTGAGGGCAGGGATCAGCCCCAGCATTTT
>TRBD1|TRBV5-1|TRBJ2-3|many
CASSLGTGNTDTQYF
TGCGCCAGCAGCTTGGGGACAGGGAACACAGATACGCAGTATTTT
>NA|TRBV20-1|TRBJ1-5|NA
CSARADLGDTQHF
TGCAGTGCTAGAGCCGACTTGGGGGATACGCAGCATTTT
>TRBD1|TRBV7-7|TRBJ2-5|many
CASSLGGTGQTQYF
TGTGCTAGCAGCTTAGGCGGGACAGGACAGACCCAGTACTTC
>TRBD2|TRBV4-1|TRBJ2-7|NA
CASSQARGTSGFYEQYF
TGCGCCAGCAGCCAAGCCCGAGGGACTAGCGGTTTCTACGAGCAGTACTTC
>NA|TRBV20-1|TRBJ1-5|few
CSASDLSGGQPQHF
TGCAGTGCTTCGGACCTGAGCGGGGGTCAGCCCCAGCATTTT
>NA|TRBV7-9|TRBJ2-7|NA
CASSRIGSYEQYF
TGTGCCAGCAGCCGTATCGGATCCTACGAGCAGTACTTC
>NA|TRBV12-3/TRBV12-4|TRBJ1-5|many
CASSLPGGGQRNQPQHF
TGTGCCAGCAGTCTCCCGGGGGGGGGCCAGCGCAATCAGCCCCAGCATTTT
>TRBD2|TRBV3-1|TRBJ2-7|few
CASSQVLTLAGIYEQYF
TGTGCCAGCAGCCAAGTTTTAACACTAGCGGGAATATACGAGCAGTACTTC
>TRBD1|TRBV2|TRBJ2-7|NA
CASSETGQGAKEQYF
TGTGCCAGCAGCGAGACGGGACAGGGGGCGAAAGAGCAGTACTTC
>NA|TRBV20-1|TRBJ2-4|many
CSARVEQGVLAKNIQYF
TGCAGTGCTAGAGTAGAACAGGGAGTACTAGCCAAAAACATTCAGTACTTC
>NA|TRBV29-1|TRBJ2-1|few
CSVAESNNGEQFF
TGCAGCGTTGCCGAGAGCAACAATGGTGAGCAGTTCTTC